The clone carrying this TCR beta chain was observed a few times. The target antigen is unknown. The data are from a study of identical twins. Study-wide points: The abundant beta clonotypes from cord blood had fewer insertions, and memory repertoires had none of this. There was an excess of low generation probability in the out-of-frame alpha sequences that twins shared.

One entry per CDR3 protein, called by TCRdb with MiXCR from the 5' RACE reads. The sample lists 1.5 million to 2 million distinct CDR3 sequences, less than 40% seen once, with over 0.25% in the top ten. Healthy Caucasians were all of the donors. V gave up 1 base and J gave up 3 bases; unmatched junction bases: 8. CDR3 length equals 17 residues. This chain connects TRBV12-3 or TRBV12-4 to TRBJ2-7; TRBD2 matches 11 bases. This TCR came from a newborn girl in good health. The specimen was cord blood. The CDR3: CASSLGELAGGSYEQYF. The DNA for the CDR3 is TGTGCCAGCAGTTTAGGTGAATTAGCGGGAGGGAGCTACGAGCAGTACTTC.